The sequence of this T cell receptor beta chain was determined in a study of blood T cell repertoires in COVID-19. Study at large: Sample material is recorded as cDNA or gDNA derived from T cells, B-cell-depleted T cells, or PBMCs.

V was pared by 7 bases and J by 0 bases, with 12 bases between. Germline CDR1 and CDR2: SNHLY and FYNNEI. CDR3 length: 14 amino acids. The authors' processing: Cell counts per sample came from amplifying reference gene primers. Profiled with immunoSEQ multiplex PCR; TCRdb holds only in-frame clones, not every one. Clone size and the V and J calls come from that table; the DNA yielded D and trimming. The sample lists hundreds of thousands of clones, about 86% occurring once. Recruitment covered about two dozen US areas and drew participants whose ages spanned roughly 18 to 90 years. Before being deemed recovered, Cohort 3 donors had two negative PCRs, clearance, or symptom resolution.

The TCR sequence derives from a woman between 50 and 59 years old who had recovered from COVID-19. The V and J genes are TRBV2 and TRBJ1-1, with a weak D call TRBD1 (6 bases). Sequencing was carried out using PBMCs or T cells enriched from blood (not recorded which). The CDR3 here is CASTRQEMNTEAFF. The CDR3 region has the DNA TGTGCCAGCACCCGACAGGAGATGAACACTGAAGCTTTCTTT.